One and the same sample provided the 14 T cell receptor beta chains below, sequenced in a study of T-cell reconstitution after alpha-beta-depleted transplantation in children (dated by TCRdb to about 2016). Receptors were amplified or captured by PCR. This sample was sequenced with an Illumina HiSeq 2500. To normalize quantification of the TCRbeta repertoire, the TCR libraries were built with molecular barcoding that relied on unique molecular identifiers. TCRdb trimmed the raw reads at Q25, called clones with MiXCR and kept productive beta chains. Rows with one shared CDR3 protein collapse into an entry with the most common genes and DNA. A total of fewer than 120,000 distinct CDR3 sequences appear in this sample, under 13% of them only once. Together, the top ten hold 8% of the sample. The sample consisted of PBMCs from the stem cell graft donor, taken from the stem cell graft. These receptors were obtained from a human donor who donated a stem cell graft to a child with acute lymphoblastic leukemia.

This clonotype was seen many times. In nucleotides, the CDR3 is TGTGCCAGCAGCGTAGCATCCGGGGGTAACACTGAAGCTTTCTTT. Protein product: CASSVASGGNTEAFF. V gene TRBV9 combines with J gene TRBJ1-1; maybe TRBD1 (5 bases). The length of the CDR3 is 15 residues. The ends were cut back, 0 bases at V and 2 bases at J, with 11 bases in the middle. CDR1 is SGDLS, CDR2 YYNGEE, per germline. The whole variable domain, filled in from reference TRBV9 and TRBJ1-1, reads DSGVTQTPKHLITATGQRVTLRCSPRSGDLSVYWYQQSLDQGLQFLIQYYNGEERAKGNILERFSAQQFPDLHSELNLSSLELGDSALYFCASSVASGGNTEAFFGQGTRLTVV.

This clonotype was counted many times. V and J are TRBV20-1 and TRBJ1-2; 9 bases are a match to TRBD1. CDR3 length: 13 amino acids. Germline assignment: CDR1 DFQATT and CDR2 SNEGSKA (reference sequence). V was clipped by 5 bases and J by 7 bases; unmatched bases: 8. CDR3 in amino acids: CSAPDRGGGGYTF. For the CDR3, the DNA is TGCAGTGCTCCGGACAGGGGAGGTGGTGGCTACACCTTC.

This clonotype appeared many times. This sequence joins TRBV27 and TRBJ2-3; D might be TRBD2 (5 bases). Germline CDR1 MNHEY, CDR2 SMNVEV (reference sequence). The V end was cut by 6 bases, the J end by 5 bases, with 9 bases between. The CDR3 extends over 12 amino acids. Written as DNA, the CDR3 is TGTGCCAGCAGACGTGGACTAGATACGCAGTATTTT. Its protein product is CASRRGLDTQYF.

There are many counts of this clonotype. CDR3 nucleotide sequence: TGCGCCAGCAGCTTGCCCGCAGATACGCAGTATTTT. Translated, it gives CASSLPADTQYF. The chain is built from TRBV5-1 and TRBJ2-3; D is uncertain. Trimming left V 1 base short and J 4 bases short, with 4 bases between. The CDR3 runs to 12 residues. From germline, CDR1 is SGHRS and CDR2 YFSETQ.

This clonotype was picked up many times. CDR3 sequence (DNA): TGCAGCGCCGGAGAAGGCGGCGGACAGTACTTC. Its translation: CSAGEGGGQYF. This chain connects TRBV29-1 to TRBJ2-7; D is unclear. This CDR3 is built from 11 residues. The V and J ends lost 7 bases and 10 bases respectively, with 17 bases between them. CDR1 SQVTM and CDR2 ANQGSEA come from the germline V gene.

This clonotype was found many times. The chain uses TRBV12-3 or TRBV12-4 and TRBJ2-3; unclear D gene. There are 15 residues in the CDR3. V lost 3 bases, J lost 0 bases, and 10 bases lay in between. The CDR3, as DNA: TGTGCCAGCAGTTTCGTAGGGCTTAGCACAGATACGCAGTATTTT. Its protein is CASSFVGLSTDTQYF.

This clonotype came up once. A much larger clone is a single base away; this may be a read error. The CDR3 loop reads CASSPGIIRGDADTQYF. The DNA for the CDR3 is TGTGCCAGCAGCCCCGGGATTATCAGGGGTGACGCAGATACGCAGTATTTT. This chain links TRBV21-1 with TRBJ2-3; whether TRBD2, the table's D call, matches the DNA was not checked. TRBV21-1 is assigned pseudogene status. The CDR3 sequence is 17 residues long.

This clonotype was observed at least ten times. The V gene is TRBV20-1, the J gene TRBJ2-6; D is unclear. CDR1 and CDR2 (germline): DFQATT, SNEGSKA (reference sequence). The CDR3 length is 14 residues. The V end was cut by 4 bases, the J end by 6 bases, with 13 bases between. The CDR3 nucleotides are TGCAGTGCTATCCAAACACGGGTGGCCAACGTCCTGACTTTC. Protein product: CSAIQTRVANVLTF.

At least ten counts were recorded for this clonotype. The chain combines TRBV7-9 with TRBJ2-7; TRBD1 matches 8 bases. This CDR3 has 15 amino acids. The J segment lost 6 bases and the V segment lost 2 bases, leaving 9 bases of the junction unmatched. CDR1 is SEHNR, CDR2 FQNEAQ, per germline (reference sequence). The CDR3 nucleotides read TGTGCCAGCAGCTTACAGGGGGCCCGAGCGCGCGAGCAGTACTTC. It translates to CASSLQGARAREQYF.

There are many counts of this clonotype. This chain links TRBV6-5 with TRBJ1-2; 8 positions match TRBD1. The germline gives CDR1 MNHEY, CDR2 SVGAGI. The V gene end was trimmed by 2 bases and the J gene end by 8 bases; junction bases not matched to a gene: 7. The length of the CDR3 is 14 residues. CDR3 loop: CASSYPGQGIGYTF. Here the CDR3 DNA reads TGTGCCAGCAGTTACCCCGGACAGGGTATAGGCTACACCTTC.

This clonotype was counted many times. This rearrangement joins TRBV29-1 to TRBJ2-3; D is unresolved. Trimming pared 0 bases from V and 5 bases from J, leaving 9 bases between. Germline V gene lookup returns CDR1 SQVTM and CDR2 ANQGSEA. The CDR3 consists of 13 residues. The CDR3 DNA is TGCAGCGTTGAAGATGGTCCGGGAGATACGCAGTATTTT. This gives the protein CSVEDGPGDTQYF.

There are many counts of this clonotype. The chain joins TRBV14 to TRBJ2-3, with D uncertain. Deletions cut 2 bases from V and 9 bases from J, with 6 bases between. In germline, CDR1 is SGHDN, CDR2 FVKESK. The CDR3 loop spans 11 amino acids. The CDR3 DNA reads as TGTGCCAGCAGCCAAAGCCGAACGCAGTATTTT. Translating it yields CASSQSRTQYF.

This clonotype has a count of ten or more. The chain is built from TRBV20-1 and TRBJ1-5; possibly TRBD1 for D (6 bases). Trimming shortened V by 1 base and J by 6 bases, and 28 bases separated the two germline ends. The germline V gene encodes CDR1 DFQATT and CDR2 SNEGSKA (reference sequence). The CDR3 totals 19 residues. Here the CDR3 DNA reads TGCAGTGCTAGAGGGGTGGGTTGGGGGACAAGATCAGGAAGTCAGCCCCAGCATTTT. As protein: CSARGVGWGTRSGSQPQHF.

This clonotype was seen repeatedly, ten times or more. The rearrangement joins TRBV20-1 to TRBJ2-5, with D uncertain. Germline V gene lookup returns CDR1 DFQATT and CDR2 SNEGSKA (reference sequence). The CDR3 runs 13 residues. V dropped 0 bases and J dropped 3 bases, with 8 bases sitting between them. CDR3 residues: CSAREWVKETQYF. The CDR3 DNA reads TGCAGTGCTAGAGAGTGGGTTAAAGAGACCCAGTACTTC.